This T cell receptor (beta chain) emerged from a study of T cells after yellow fever vaccination. Template-switching 5'RACE yielded the TCR cDNA; a universal primer site and UMIs were added in the process. Each CDR3 protein gets one entry after TCRdb re-called the 5' RACE reads with MiXCR. Of hundreds of thousands of distinct CDR3 sequences in the sample, 21% are singletons; the top ten hold roughly a sixth. The CDR3 contains 15 residues. CDR1 and CDR2 from the germline V gene are MNHEY and SVGAGI. The V end lost 3 bases, the J end lost 4 bases, and 14 bases lay between the germline ends. Comment on this clonotype: Its antigen is unknown.

Study outcomes and limitations: Clones from primary vaccination mostly reappeared after the booster (around 96% CD4, about 85% CD8).

The sequenced sample was PBMCs, obtained roughly 20 days after the first yellow fever vaccination. The sequence derives from a man aged 18 to 29 who received the YFV17D yellow fever vaccine. V and J are TRBV6-5 and TRBJ2-3; D possibly corresponds to TRBD2 (6 bases). Written as DNA, the CDR3 is TGTGCCAGCAGTTATGGCGGGGTAGGCGCAGATACGCAGTATTTT. As protein: CASSYGGVGADTQYF.